This is a list of T cell receptor beta chains from one sample in a study of identical twins. TCRdb recomputed calls from the 5' RACE reads with MiXCR, one row per CDR3 protein. Here the sample spans some 900,000 distinct CDR3 sequences, about 12% being singletons. This same sample was also taken into another study, of yellow fever vaccine responses in identical twins.

Sample: PBMCs. The receptors originated from a woman younger than 35 in good health. CDR3s include the opening cysteine and the closing phenylalanine or tryptophan. D genes are given only for firm matches. Part of the rows lack a size; the others show once, few, many or a class for expanded clones.

j_call v_call clone_size d_call cdr3_nt cdr3_aa
TRBJ2-7 TRBV2 . TRBD2 TGTGCCAGCAGTTTGGCAGCGCCGGGACTAGGATTACTTTACGAGCAGTACTTC CASSLAAPGLGLLYEQYF
TRBJ2-7 TRBV4-1 many . TGCGCCAGCAGCCAAGAATTGGGGTCCTACGAGCAGTACTTC CASSQELGSYEQYF
TRBJ2-1 TRBV7-9 few TRBD2 TGTGCCAGCAGCTCAGGCGGGAGGGCCTCTGGTTTGAATGAGCAGTTCTTC CASSSGGRASGLNEQFF
TRBJ1-3 TRBV29-1 many . TGCAGCGGAGAGTCGGGAAACACCATATATTTT CSGESGNTIYF
TRBJ1-1 TRBV20-1 . . TGCAGAACGACGACCTTCCAGCAGAACACTGAAGCTTTCTTT CRTTTFQQNTEAFF
TRBJ2-1 TRBV20-1 . TRBD2 TGCAGTGCTAGACCCTGGGGACTAGCGACCTACAATGAGCAGTTCTTC CSARPWGLATYNEQFF
TRBJ2-5 TRBV2 . . TGTGCCAGCACTAGGCCCCGGTTGTTGGAGACCCAGTACTTC CASTRPRLLETQYF
TRBJ2-2 TRBV20-1 . . TGCAGTGCTAGGAAGGCCAGGAACACCGGGGAGCTGTTTTTT CSARKARNTGELFF
TRBJ2-1 TRBV28 few TRBD1 TGTGCCAGCAGTTTTCAAGGGGCAGGGGGTTTGAATGAGCAGTTCTTC CASSFQGAGGLNEQFF
TRBJ2-6 TRBV12-3/TRBV12-4 few . TGTGCCAGCAGTTTTCAAATATCTGGGGCCAACGTCCTGACTTTC CASSFQISGANVLTF
TRBJ2-7 TRBV29-1 . . TGCAGCGTTGAGGTAGACGGACCCTACGAGCAGTACTTC CSVEVDGPYEQYF
TRBJ2-3 TRBV12-3/TRBV12-4 . . TGTGCCAGCAGACCGGGACGGAGCACAGATACGCAGTATTTT CASRPGRSTDTQYF
TRBJ1-1 TRBV11-2 few TRBD1 TGTGCCAGCAGCCGAAGGGGGCGGTCTATGAACACTGAAGCTTTCTTT CASSRRGRSMNTEAFF
TRBJ1-1 TRBV11-2 . . TGTGCCAGCAGCTTAGGGGGGACTGCAAGAACTGAAGCTTTCTTT CASSLGGTARTEAFF
TRBJ2-2 TRBV5-1 many . TGCGCCAGCAGCTTTTCAGAGATGAACACCGGGGAGCTGTTTTTT CASSFSEMNTGELFF
TRBJ1-4 TRBV5-1 few TRBD1 TGCGCCAGCAGCTTGGCCAGGGGGCCCGGTGAAAAACTGTTTTTT CASSLARGPGEKLFF
TRBJ1-1 TRBV19 few . TGTGCCATCAAAACGGGGACAGAAGCTTTCTTT CAIKTGTEAFF
TRBJ2-4 TRBV12-5 few . TGTGCTACGTGTGGTGGGTGCGGCATTCAGTACTTC CATCGGCGIQYF
TRBJ2-1 TRBV24-1 . TRBD2 TGTGCCACCAGCGCCGGGGGGGAGTTTGAGCAGTTCTTC CATSAGGEFEQFF
TRBJ2-3 TRBV3-1 few . TGTGCCACCAGCCAACGGGACGGCAGCACAGATACGCAGTATTTT CATSQRDGSTDTQYF
TRBJ2-2 TRBV9 few . TGTGCCAGCAGCGTAGCCGTCGTGCCCGTGAGAGGGGAAAACACCGGGGAGCTGTTTTTT CASSVAVVPVRGENTGELFF
TRBJ1-6 TRBV9 . . TGTGCCAGCAGCGTAGATACCTTCTCGGATTCACCCCTCCACTTT CASSVDTFSDSPLHF
TRBJ2-2 TRBV11-2 . TRBD1 TGTGCCAGCACCCTTAGGGGGCAGCTTAACACCGGGGAGCTGTTTTTT CASTLRGQLNTGELFF
TRBJ1-6 TRBV12-3/TRBV12-4 many TRBD1 TGTGCCAGCACCCGACGGACAGGGGGGGATTCACCCCTCCACTTT CASTRRTGGDSPLHF
TRBJ2-4 TRBV6-1 few . TGTGCCACGGGGAACTCGAAGAAAGCCAAAAACATTCAGTACTTC CATGNSKKAKNIQYF
TRBJ1-4 TRBV13 . . TGTGCCAGCAGCTCCCGGGACCTTAATGAAAAACTGTTTTTT CASSSRDLNEKLFF
TRBJ1-5 TRBV20-1 few . TGCAGTGCACCCCCGGGGGCCCCCCATCAGCCCCAGCATTTT CSAPPGAPHQPQHF
TRBJ2-2 TRBV29-1 . TRBD2 TGCAGCGCAGCGGGGGGATCATCTACCGGGGAGCTGTTTTTT CSAAGGSSTGELFF
TRBJ2-2 TRBV12-3/TRBV12-4 many . TGTGCCAGCAGTTTCGCCGGGACACAAACCGGGGAGCTGTTTTTT CASSFAGTQTGELFF
TRBJ1-1 TRBV6-5 . . TGTGCCAGCAGAGCCAGGGCTTTCTTT CASRARAFF
TRBJ2-4 TRBV2 few . TGTGCCAGCAGTGATCCGGGCTACATTCAGTACTTC CASSDPGYIQYF
TRBJ2-6 TRBV6-1 few TRBD1 TGTGCCAGCAGATCCGGGACAGACTACTCTGGGGCCAACGTCCTGACTTTC CASRSGTDYSGANVLTF
TRBJ2-1 TRBV19 few TRBD2 TGTGGCAGACGGGCGGGAGGCTACAATGAGCAGTTCTTC CGRRAGGYNEQFF
TRBJ1-2 TRBV12-3/TRBV12-4 many TRBD1 TGTGCCAGCAGCCCTTCGACAGGGGGAGGCTACACCTTC CASSPSTGGGYTF
TRBJ1-1 TRBV7-6 many . TGTGCCAGCAGCTTAGAGGCCAGGGTGAACACTGAAGCTTTCTTT CASSLEARVNTEAFF
TRBJ2-5 TRBV5-6 . . TGTGCCAGCAGCTCCAAGACTGAAGAGACCCAGTACTTC CASSSKTEETQYF
TRBJ1-5 TRBV10-3 few TRBD1 TGTGCCACCGGGGGGACAGACAATCAGCCCCAGCATTTT CATGGTDNQPQHF
TRBJ2-5 TRBV2 . TRBD2 TGTGCCAGCAGTGTGATCCCCGGGACTAGCGACGAAGAGACCCAGTACTTC CASSVIPGTSDEETQYF